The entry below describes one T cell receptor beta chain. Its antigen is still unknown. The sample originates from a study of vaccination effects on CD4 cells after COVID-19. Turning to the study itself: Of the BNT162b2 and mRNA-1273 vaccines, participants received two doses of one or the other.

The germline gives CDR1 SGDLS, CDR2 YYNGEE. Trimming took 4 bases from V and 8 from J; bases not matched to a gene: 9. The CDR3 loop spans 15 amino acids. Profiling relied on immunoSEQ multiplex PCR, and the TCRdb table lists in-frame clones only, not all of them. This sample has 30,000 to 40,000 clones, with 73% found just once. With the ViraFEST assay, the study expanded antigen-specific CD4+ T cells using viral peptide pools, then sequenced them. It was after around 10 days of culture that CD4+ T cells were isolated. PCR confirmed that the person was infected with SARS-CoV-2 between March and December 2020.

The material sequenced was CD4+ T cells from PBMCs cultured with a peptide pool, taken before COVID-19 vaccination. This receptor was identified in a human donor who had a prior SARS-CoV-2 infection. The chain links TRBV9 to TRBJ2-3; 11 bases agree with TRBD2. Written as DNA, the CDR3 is TGTGCCAGCAGCACCCTCGGGACTAGCGGACTTACGCAGTATTTT. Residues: CASSTLGTSGLTQYF.